A single sample is the source of the 27 T cell receptor beta chains below, sequenced in a study of memory CD4+ T cells and cytomegalovirus serostatus (dated by TCRdb to the late 2010s). Library preparation was by the immunoSEQ multiplex PCR assay. Imported from immuneACCESS, the table was reduced by TCRdb to in-frame sequences with V and J called. These copies leave out some clones; in studies compared against another copy, an unresolved V gene accounts for under half, and the cause of the remainder is not known. The sample yields 30,000 to 40,000 clones; 78% were counted once. The ten largest clonotypes hold approximately 0.78% of the sample. Single viable CD3+CD4+CD8-CD45RO+ cells were sorted as memory CD4+ T cells on a FACSAria II. Sequences were obtained from memory CD4+ T cells from blood. These receptors all come from an adult in good health and CMV-seronegative.

This chain joins TRBV11-2 and TRBJ1-1; D not resolved. CDR1 and CDR2 from the germline V gene are SGHAT and FQNNGV. Trimming removed 5 bases from V and 5 bases from J, with 9 bases in between. The CDR3 totals 12 residues. The CDR3 DNA sequence: TGTGCCAGCAGCGAGGCAAGGACTGAAGCTTTCTTT. Encoded protein: CASSEARTEAFF.

J is TRBJ2-5 and V is TRBV5-1; 12 bases are shared with TRBD2. Per the germline V gene, CDR1 is SGHRS and CDR2 is YFSETQ. With V trimmed by 1 base and J by 5 bases, 3 bases remained unmatched. The CDR3 is 15 residues long. CDR3 amino acids: CASSLRTSGVETQYF. The CDR3 DNA sequence: TGCGCCAGCAGCTTGAGGACTAGCGGGGTCGAGACCCAGTACTTC.

The V gene is TRBV28, the J gene TRBJ2-7; 7 bases are shared with TRBD1. CDR3 size: 15 residues. V lost 5 bases to trimming and J lost 0 bases; unmatched junction nucleotides: 7. Germline V gene sequence: CDR1 MDHEN, CDR2 SYDVKM. CDR3 region: CASSTFTGASYEQYF. The CDR3 DNA follows: TGTGCCAGCAGTACCTTTACAGGGGCCTCCTACGAGCAGTACTTC.

This chain links TRBV5-8 with TRBJ1-2, with D unclear. Trimming cost V 0 bases and J 4 bases, with 10 bases left between them. Germline values: CDR1 SGHTS, CDR2 YDEGEE. The CDR3 is 14 residues long. In nucleotides, the CDR3 is TGTGCCAGCAGCTTGGAGGATTTTGTCTATGGCTACACCTTC. Amino acids: CASSLEDFVYGYTF. Together with reference TRBV5-8 and TRBJ1-2, the CDR3 gives the full variable domain: EAGVTQSPTHLIKTRGQQATLRCSPISGHTSVYWYQQALGLGLQFLLWYDEGEERNRGNFPPRFSGRQFPNYSSELNVNALELEDSALYLCASSLEDFVYGYTFGSGTRLTVV.

The rearrangement joins TRBV6-6 to TRBJ2-7; 9 bases align to TRBD1. The CDR3 loop spans 15 amino acids. The V segment lost 0 bases and the J segment 1 base; nucleotides outside the gene matches: 1. The germline V gene has CDR1 MNHNY and CDR2 SVGAGI (reference sequence). CDR3 residues: CASSYSGTGSYEQYF. CDR3 DNA: TGTGCCAGCAGTTACTCTGGGACAGGGTCCTACGAGCAGTACTTC.

The J gene is TRBJ2-2, the V gene TRBV2; D is ambiguous. Germline V lookup: CDR1 SNHLY, CDR2 FYNNEI. This CDR3 comprises 13 residues. Trimming shortened V by 3 bases and J by 7 bases, and 9 bases separated the two germline ends. CDR3 residues: CASSDNGLGELFF. For the CDR3, the DNA is TGTGCCAGCAGTGATAATGGTCTCGGGGAGCTGTTTTTT.

This chain connects TRBV6-5 to TRBJ2-1; D is possibly TRBD1 (6 bases). With 8 bases removed from V and 1 base from J, the gap between germline ends came to 15 bases. The germline gives CDR1 MNHEY, CDR2 SVGAGI. This CDR3 comprises 15 residues. CDR3 in DNA: TGTGCCAGCCGCCCGATGCAGGGGTCCTACAATGAGCAGTTCTTC. Translation gives CASRPMQGSYNEQFF.

This chain uses TRBV6-5 with TRBJ1-1; 7 bases match TRBD1. The V and J ends lost 4 bases and 8 bases, in that order; junction bases with no gene match: 4. Per germline, CDR1 MNHEY and CDR2 SVGAGI. This CDR3 has 12 amino acids. The CDR3 DNA is TGTGCCAGCAGTTTGGGGGACAGCGAAGCTTTCTTT. It yields the protein CASSLGDSEAFF.

The chain links TRBV27 to TRBJ1-1; D is ambiguous. Between the trimmed V and J ends, which lost 7 bases and 9 bases, there was a span of 27 bases. Germline V gene sequence: CDR1 MNHEY, CDR2 SMNVEV (reference sequence). The CDR3 extends over 16 amino acids. This chain's CDR3 is CASISPWPVGKVQAFF. The CDR3 DNA sequence: TGTGCCAGCATTTCTCCCTGGCCTGTAGGAAAAGTTCAAGCTTTCTTT.

The chain couples TRBV7-2 to TRBJ2-7, with 7 bases lining up with TRBD1. V lost 0 bases and J lost 2; bases outside the gene matches: 13. This CDR3 is 18 amino acids long. Per the germline V gene, CDR1 is SGHTA and CDR2 is FQGNSA. The CDR3 sequence: CASSLASGGSGDTYEQYF. CDR3 sequence (DNA): TGTGCCAGCAGCTTAGCTTCAGGGGGATCGGGTGATACCTACGAGCAGTACTTC.

The rearrangement joins TRBV27 to TRBJ2-2; D ambiguous. V lost 3 bases to trimming and J lost 0 bases, with 2 bases between them. From germline, CDR1 is MNHEY and CDR2 SMNVEV (reference sequence). This CDR3 contains 13 residues. The CDR3 bases are TGTGCCAGCAGTTTCCCGAACACCGGGGAGCTGTTTTTT. As protein: CASSFPNTGELFF.

J is TRBJ2-6 and V is TRBV6-5; maybe TRBD2 (6 bases). Germline lookup yields CDR1 MNHEY and CDR2 SVGAGI. This CDR3 comprises 15 residues. The V and J ends lost 6 bases and 1 base respectively, with 10 bases between them. The CDR3 protein is CASSPGGSGANVLTF. The CDR3, as DNA: TGTGCCAGCAGCCCCGGAGGGTCTGGGGCCAACGTCCTGACTTTC.

The chain carries TRBV7-6 and TRBJ2-3; possible D gene TRBD1, 7 bases. This CDR3 has 16 residues. V was clipped by 7 bases and J by 3 bases, with 20 bases between them. Germline V gene lookup returns CDR1 SGHVS and CDR2 FNYEAQ. The CDR3 protein is CASNLLAAGGTDTQYF. CDR3 DNA sequence: TGTGCCAGCAATTTACTGGCGGCAGGGGGGACAGATACGCAGTATTTT.

V gene TRBV29-1 combines with J gene TRBJ2-7, with TRBD1 matching over 10 bases. The CDR3 consists of 15 residues. After removal of 4 bases from V and 2 bases from J, the junction contained 8 bases not matched to a gene. Germline CDR1 is SQVTM and CDR2 is ANQGSEA. The DNA of the CDR3 is TGCAGCGTTGTCGAGTCGGGACAGGGGACCTACGAGCAGTACTTC. This encodes CSVVESGQGTYEQYF.

The sample holds a few counts of this clone. The chain joins TRBV11-2 to TRBJ2-3; D ambiguous. From germline, CDR1 is SGHAT and CDR2 FQNNGV. This CDR3 has 11 residues. Between the trimmed V and J ends, which lost 5 bases and 2 bases, there was a span of 2 bases. The CDR3 sequence: CASSTTDTQYF. The CDR3 bases are TGTGCCAGCAGCACCACAGATACGCAGTATTTT. The variable domain in full, completed from reference TRBV11-2 and TRBJ2-3, reads EAGVAQSPRYKIIEKRQSVAFWCNPISGHATLYWYQQILGQGPKLLIQFQNNGVVDDSQLPKDRFSAERLKGVDSTLKIQPAKLEDSAVYLCASSTTDTQYFGPGTRLTVL.

This rearrangement joins TRBV11-3 to TRBJ2-1, with 9 bases lining up with TRBD2. Germline CDR1 and CDR2: SGHNT and YENEEA. This CDR3 has 15 amino acids. The junction had 10 bases not matched to a gene; V was cut back by 5 bases and J by 8 bases. CDR3 bases: TGTGCCAGCAGCAATATAGCGGGGGCAGGGGATGAGCAGTTCTTC. Translated: CASSNIAGAGDEQFF.

The chain is built from TRBV30 and TRBJ1-1; D not certain. The CDR3 extends over 16 amino acids. CDR1 is GTSNPN and CDR2 is SVGIG in the germline V gene (reference sequence). V was shortened by 1 base and J by 1 base, with 16 bases between the two germline ends. CDR3 residues: CAWSARTGPGNTEAFF. CDR3 in DNA: TGTGCCTGGAGTGCAAGGACCGGGCCCGGGAACACTGAAGCTTTCTTT.

The chain links TRBV5-1 to TRBJ2-1, with unresolved D. Per germline, CDR1 SGHRS and CDR2 YFSETQ. The germline V and J ends were trimmed by 2 bases and 0 bases, with 21 bases remaining between them. The CDR3 consists of 19 residues. In DNA form, the CDR3 reads TGCGCCAGCAGCTTTCCCTCCACAGCTACGGTTAGCTCCTACAATGAGCAGTTCTTC. It codes for CASSFPSTATVSSYNEQFF.

On this clone: In the same sample, other DNA sequences code for this CDR3. V and J are TRBV2 and TRBJ1-1; 7 bases map to TRBD1. The germline gives CDR1 SNHLY, CDR2 FYNNEI. This CDR3 spans 14 amino acids. The ends lost 4 bases at V and 2 bases at J; junction bases unmatched: 4. The chain's CDR3 is CASSVDRVNTEAFF. The CDR3 DNA reads TGTGCCAGCAGTGTTGACAGGGTCAACACTGAAGCTTTCTTT.

The chain employs TRBV5-1 and TRBJ2-5, with 7 bases lining up with TRBD1. Trimming cost V 7 bases and J 2 bases; bases outside gene matches: 8. The CDR3 totals 14 residues. Per the germline V gene, CDR1 is SGHRS and CDR2 is YFSETQ. This CDR3 is CASLRDSLQETQYF. For the CDR3, the DNA is TGCGCCAGCCTTAGGGACAGCCTTCAAGAGACCCAGTACTTC.

This chain connects TRBV7-2 to TRBJ2-1; TRBD2 aligns across 10 bases. Germline values: CDR1 SGHTA, CDR2 FQGNSA. The CDR3 contains 15 residues. Unmatched junction bases numbered 6, after V lost 1 base and J lost 9 bases. The CDR3 loop is CASSLEKRGGLEQFF. CDR3 DNA sequence: TGTGCCAGCAGCTTAGAAAAGCGGGGGGGCCTTGAGCAGTTCTTC.

Only a few counts were recorded for this clone. The chain is built from TRBV4-2 and TRBJ2-1, with D perhaps matching TRBD2 (6 bases). The CDR3 totals 18 residues. V was cut by 0 bases and J by 1 base, with 16 bases left in between. Looked up from germline, CDR1 is LGHNA and CDR2 is YNFKEQ. The CDR3, as DNA: TGTGCCAGCAGCCAAGAGCCGGGCGGGGTACCGTCCTACAATGAGCAGTTCTTC. It encodes CASSQEPGGVPSYNEQFF.

This clone was seen only a few times. The chain uses TRBV9 and TRBJ1-2, with 7 bases that match TRBD1. Germline-derived CDR1 and CDR2 are SGDLS and YYNGEE. The V gene end was trimmed by 3 bases and the J gene end by 5 bases; junction bases not matched to a gene: 10. The length of the CDR3 is 15 residues. The CDR3: CASSATGAQGYGYTF. The CDR3 DNA sequence: TGTGCCAGCAGCGCAACAGGGGCCCAGGGGTATGGCTACACCTTC. The full variable domain, in which reference TRBV9 and TRBJ1-2 provide the parts outside the CDR3, is DSGVTQTPKHLITATGQRVTLRCSPRSGDLSVYWYQQSLDQGLQFLIQYYNGEERAKGNILERFSAQQFPDLHSELNLSSLELGDSALYFCASSATGAQGYGYTFGSGTRLTVV.

This clone was counted a single time. The chain recombines TRBV5-4 with TRBJ2-1; 11 bases agree with TRBD2. CDR1 is SGHNT, CDR2 YYREEE, per germline (reference sequence). The V segment lost 4 bases and the J segment 1 base; nucleotides outside the gene matches: 4. There are 16 residues in the CDR3. The CDR3 nucleotides are TGTGCCAGCAGCCGAATAGCGGGGGGGTCCTACAATGAGCAGTTCTTC. Translation gives CASSRIAGGSYNEQFF.

The chain carries TRBV11-2 and TRBJ2-7; weak D call: TRBD2 (5 bases). The V end was cut by 1 base, the J end by 2 bases, with 9 bases between. The CDR3 runs 14 residues. CDR1 is SGHAT, CDR2 FQNNGV, per germline. This chain's CDR3 is CASSLGAGPYEQYF. CDR3 nucleotide sequence: TGTGCCAGCAGCTTAGGCGCGGGCCCCTACGAGCAGTACTTC.

The gene calls are TRBV2 and TRBJ2-2; D remains ambiguous. This CDR3 is built from 14 residues. Germline CDR1 SNHLY, CDR2 FYNNEI. Between the trimmed V and J ends, which lost 7 bases and 6 bases, there was a span of 15 bases. The CDR3 bases are TGTGCCAGCACCCCGAAGAGCCCTCCCGGGGAGCTGTTTTTT. Translating it yields CASTPKSPPGELFF.

The gene calls are TRBV30 and TRBJ1-5; 7 bases fit TRBD1. V dropped 5 bases and J dropped 7; count of bases not matched to a gene: 11. Germline V gene data show CDR1 as GTSNPN and CDR2 as SVGIG (reference sequence). The CDR3 has 14 amino acids. Here the CDR3 DNA reads TGTGCCTGGGAGAGGGGACAGAAGGGGCAGCCCCAGCATTTT. As protein: CAWERGQKGQPQHF.